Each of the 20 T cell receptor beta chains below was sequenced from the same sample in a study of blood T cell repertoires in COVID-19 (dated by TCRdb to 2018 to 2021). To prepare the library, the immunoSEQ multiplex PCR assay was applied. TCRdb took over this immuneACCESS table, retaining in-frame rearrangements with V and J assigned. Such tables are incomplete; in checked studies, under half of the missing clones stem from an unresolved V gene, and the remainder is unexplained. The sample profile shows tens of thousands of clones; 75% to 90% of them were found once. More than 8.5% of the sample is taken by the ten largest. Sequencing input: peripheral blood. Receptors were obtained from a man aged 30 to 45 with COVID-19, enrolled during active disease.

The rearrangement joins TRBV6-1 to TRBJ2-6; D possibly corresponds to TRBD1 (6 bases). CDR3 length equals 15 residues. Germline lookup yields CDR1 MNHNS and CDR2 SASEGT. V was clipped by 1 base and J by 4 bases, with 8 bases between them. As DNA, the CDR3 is TGTGCCAGCAGTGAAGGAGGGGGAGGGGCCAACGTCCTGACTTTC. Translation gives CASSEGGGGANVLTF.

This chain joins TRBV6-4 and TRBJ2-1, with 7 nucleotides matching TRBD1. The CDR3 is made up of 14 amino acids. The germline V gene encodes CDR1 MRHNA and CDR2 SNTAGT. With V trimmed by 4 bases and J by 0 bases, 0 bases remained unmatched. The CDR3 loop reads CASSGDSSYNEQFF. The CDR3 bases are TGTGCCAGCAGTGGGGACAGCTCCTACAATGAGCAGTTCTTC.

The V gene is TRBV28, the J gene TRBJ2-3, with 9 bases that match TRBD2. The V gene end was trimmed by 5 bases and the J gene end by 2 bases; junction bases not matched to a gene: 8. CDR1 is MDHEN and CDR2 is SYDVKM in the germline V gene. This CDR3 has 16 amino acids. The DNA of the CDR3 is TGTGCCAGCAGTCTAATAGCGGGAGAGCCCACAGATACGCAGTATTTT. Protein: CASSLIAGEPTDTQYF.

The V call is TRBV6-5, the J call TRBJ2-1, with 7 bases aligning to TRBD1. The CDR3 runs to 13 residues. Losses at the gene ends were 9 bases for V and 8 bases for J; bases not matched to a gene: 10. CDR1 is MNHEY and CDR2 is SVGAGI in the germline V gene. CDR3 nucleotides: TGTGCCAGTCCGGGACAGACCTTCGATGAGCAGTTCTTC. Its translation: CASPGQTFDEQFF.

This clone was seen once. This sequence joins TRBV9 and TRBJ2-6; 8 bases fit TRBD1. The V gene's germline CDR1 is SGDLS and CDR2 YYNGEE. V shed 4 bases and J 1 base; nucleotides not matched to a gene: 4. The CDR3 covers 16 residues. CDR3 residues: CASSRTGRSGANVLTF. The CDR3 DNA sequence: TGTGCCAGCAGCCGGACAGGGCGGTCTGGGGCCAACGTCCTGACTTTC.

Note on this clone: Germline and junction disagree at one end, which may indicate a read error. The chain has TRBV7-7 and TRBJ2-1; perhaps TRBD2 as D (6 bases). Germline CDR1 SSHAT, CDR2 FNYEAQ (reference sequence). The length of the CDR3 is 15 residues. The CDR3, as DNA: TGTGCTAGCAGCTTGGGGGGTCGGGGCTACAATGAGCAGTTCTTC. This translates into CASSLGGRGYNEQFF.

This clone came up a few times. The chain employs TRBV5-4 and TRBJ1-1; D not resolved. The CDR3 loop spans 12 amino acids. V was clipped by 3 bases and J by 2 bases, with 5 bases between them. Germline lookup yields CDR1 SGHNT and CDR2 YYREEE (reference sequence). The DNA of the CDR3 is TGTGCCAGCAGCTCAGGTAACACTGAAGCTTTCTTT. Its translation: CASSSGNTEAFF.

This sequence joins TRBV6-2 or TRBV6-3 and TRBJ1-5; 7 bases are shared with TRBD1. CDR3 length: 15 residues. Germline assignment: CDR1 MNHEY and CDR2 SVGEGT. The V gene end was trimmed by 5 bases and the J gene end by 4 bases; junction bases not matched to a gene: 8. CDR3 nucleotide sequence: TGTGCCAGCAGTCGGGACAGTCAAATGAATCAGCCCCAGCATTTT. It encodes CASSRDSQMNQPQHF.

In DNA form, the CDR3 reads TGCGCCAGCAGCTTGGGCCCAGGGGGCTTGGATGAGCAGTTCTTC. Protein sequence: CASSLGPGGLDEQFF. The rearrangement uses TRBV5-1 and TRBJ2-1; 8 bases match TRBD1. V gave up 0 bases and J gave up 8 bases; unmatched junction bases: 7. CDR3 size: 15 residues. Germline V gene sequence: CDR1 SGHRS, CDR2 YFSETQ.

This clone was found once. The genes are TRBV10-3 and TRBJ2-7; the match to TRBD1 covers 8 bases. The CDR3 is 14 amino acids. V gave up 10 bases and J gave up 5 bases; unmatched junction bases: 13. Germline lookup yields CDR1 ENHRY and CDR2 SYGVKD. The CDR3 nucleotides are TGTGCCACCTTGCCGGGACAGGAAGATGACGAGCAGTACTTC. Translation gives CATLPGQEDDEQYF.

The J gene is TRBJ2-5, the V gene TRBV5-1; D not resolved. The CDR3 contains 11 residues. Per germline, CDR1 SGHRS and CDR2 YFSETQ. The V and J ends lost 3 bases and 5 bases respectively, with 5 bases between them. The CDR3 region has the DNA TGCGCCAGCAGCTGGGCGGAGACCCAGTACTTC. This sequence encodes CASSWAETQYF.

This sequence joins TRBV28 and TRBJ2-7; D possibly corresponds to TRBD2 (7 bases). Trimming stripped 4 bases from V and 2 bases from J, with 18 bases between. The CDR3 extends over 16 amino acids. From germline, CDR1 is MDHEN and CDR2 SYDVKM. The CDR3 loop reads CASSSSGGRKPYEQYF. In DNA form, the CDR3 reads TGTGCCAGCAGTTCCTCGGGGGGCAGGAAACCCTACGAGCAGTACTTC.

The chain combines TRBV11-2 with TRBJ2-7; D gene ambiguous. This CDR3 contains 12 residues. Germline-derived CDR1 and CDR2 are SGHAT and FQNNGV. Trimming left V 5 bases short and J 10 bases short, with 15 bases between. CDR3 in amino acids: CASSDHERSQYF. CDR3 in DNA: TGTGCCAGCAGCGATCACGAGAGGAGCCAGTACTTC. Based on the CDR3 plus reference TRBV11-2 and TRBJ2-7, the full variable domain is EAGVAQSPRYKIIEKRQSVAFWCNPISGHATLYWYQQILGQGPKLLIQFQNNGVVDDSQLPKDRFSAERLKGVDSTLKIQPAKLEDSAVYLCASSDHERSQYFGPGTRLTVT.

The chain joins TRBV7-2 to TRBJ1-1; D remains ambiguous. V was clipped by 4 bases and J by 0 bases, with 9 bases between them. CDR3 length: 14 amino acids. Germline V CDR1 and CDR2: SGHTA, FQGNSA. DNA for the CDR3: TGTGCCAGCAGCTCCCACTCTGTGAACACTGAAGCTTTCTTT. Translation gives CASSSHSVNTEAFF. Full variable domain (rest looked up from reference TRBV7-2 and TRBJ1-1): GAGVSQSPSNKVTEKGKDVELRCDPISGHTALYWYRQSLGQGLEFLIYFQGNSAPDKSGLPSDRFSAERTGGSVSTLTIQRTQQEDSAVYLCASSSHSVNTEAFFGQGTRLTVV.

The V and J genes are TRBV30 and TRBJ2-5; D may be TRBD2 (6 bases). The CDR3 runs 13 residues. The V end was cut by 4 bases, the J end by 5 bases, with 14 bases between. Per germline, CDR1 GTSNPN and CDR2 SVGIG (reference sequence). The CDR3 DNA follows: TGTGCCTGGACTACCCTAGCGCTTGAGACCCAGTACTTC. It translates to CAWTTLALETQYF. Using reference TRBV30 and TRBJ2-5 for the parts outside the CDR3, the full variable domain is SQTIHQWPATLVQPVGSPLSLECTVEGTSNPNLYWYRQAAGRGLQLLFYSVGIGQISSEVPQNLSASRPQDRQFILSSKKLLLSDSGFYLCAWTTLALETQYFGPGTRLLVL.

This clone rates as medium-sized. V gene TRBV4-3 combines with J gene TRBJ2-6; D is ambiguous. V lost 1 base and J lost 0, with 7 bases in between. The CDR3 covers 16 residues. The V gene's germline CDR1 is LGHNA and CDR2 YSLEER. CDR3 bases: TGCGCCAGCAGCCAAGTTACGGGCTCTGGGGCCAACGTCCTGACTTTC. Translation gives CASSQVTGSGANVLTF.

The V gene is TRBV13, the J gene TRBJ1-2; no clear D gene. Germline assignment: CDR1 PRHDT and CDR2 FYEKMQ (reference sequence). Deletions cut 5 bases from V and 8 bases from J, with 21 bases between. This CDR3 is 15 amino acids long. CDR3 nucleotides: TGTGCCAGCAGCGAACAATTGAGACTTTCTCCGGGCTACACCTTC. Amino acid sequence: CASSEQLRLSPGYTF.

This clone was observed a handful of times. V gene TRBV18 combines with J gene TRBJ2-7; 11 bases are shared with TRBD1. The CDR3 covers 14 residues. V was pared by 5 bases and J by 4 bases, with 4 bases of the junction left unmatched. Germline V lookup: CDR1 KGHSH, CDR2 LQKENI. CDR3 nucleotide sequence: TGTGCCAGCTCATACGGACAGGGGGCGTACGAGCAGTACTTC. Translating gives CASSYGQGAYEQYF.

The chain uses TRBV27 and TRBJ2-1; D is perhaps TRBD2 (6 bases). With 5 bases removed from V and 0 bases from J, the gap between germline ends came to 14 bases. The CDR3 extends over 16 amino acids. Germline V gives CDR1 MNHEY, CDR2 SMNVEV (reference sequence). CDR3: CASSPRQRASYNEQFF. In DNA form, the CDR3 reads TGTGCCAGCAGTCCACGTCAGCGGGCCTCCTACAATGAGCAGTTCTTC.

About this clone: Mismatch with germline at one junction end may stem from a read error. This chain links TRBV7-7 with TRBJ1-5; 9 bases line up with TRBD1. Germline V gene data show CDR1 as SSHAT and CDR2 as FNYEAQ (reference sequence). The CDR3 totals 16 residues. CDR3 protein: CASRVRTGDSNQPQHF. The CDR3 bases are TGTGCTAGCAGGGTCCGGACAGGGGATAGCAATCAGCCCCAGCATTTT.